This T cell receptor (beta chain) emerged from a study of T cell repertoires in cytomegalovirus infection. Overall study: Public TCR beta signatures marked donors with CMV infection and the matching HLA. Study-wide results and limits: HLA-C-restricted CMV-specific TCR beta clonotypes were dominant in the ex vivo response.

As concerns this clonotype: Its antigen is not identified.

One entry per CDR3 protein results from TCRdb running MiXCR on the reads. The sample lists a few hundred thousand distinct CDR3 sequences, under 55% occurring once. The CDR3 consists of 14 residues. The germline V gene encodes CDR1 KGHDR and CDR2 SFDVKD. V was trimmed by 2 bases and J by 4 bases, leaving 10 bases between them. Sequenced here: cultured PBMCs, sampled from culture after CMV antigen stimulation. The rearrangement joins TRBV24-1 to TRBJ1-2, with no clear D. The clonotype was recovered from a human donor in good health (CMV status not recorded). Some clones in this sample may be carry-over from other donors' samples. CDR3: CATSDSAESYGYTF. DNA for the CDR3: TGTGCCACCAGTGATTCGGCGGAATCCTATGGCTACACCTTC.